This TCR beta chain was captured in a study of tumor and adjacent non-tumor tissue in lung cancer. Turning to the study itself: There were around 11 adenocarcinoma, 2 squamous cell carcinoma and 1 small cell lung cancer cases. Overall study findings and caveats: In normal lung, the top 100 clones were significantly more dominant than in tumor. Patients with more diverse tumor TCRs had worse survival.

The template was RNA from unsorted bulk tissue. The normal lung tissue was taken more than 3 cm from the tumor edge. In its sample, this clonotype ranks as medium-sized. What it binds is not known. Three rounds of nested PCR, following a modified ARM-PCR protocol, produced the TCRbeta library. TCRdb reprocessed the multiplex PCR reads with MiXCR, giving one entry per CDR3 protein. The sample carries 43,000 or so distinct CDR3 sequences, approximately 61% recorded once. The sample comprised distant non-tumor lung tissue. This sequence was found in a man in his fifties with non-small cell lung cancer.

This CDR3 is CASSYSGLGLPYEQYF. In DNA form, the CDR3 reads TGTGCCAGCAGTTACTCAGGGTTGGGACTTCCCTACGAGCAGTACTTC. The chain joins TRBV6-5 to TRBJ2-7, with D tentatively TRBD2 (6 bases). V lost 0 bases and J 2 bases, leaving 14 bases between the germline ends. The CDR3 sequence is 16 residues long. CDR1 is MNHEY and CDR2 is SVGAGI in the germline V gene.